These T cell receptor beta chains were read from a single sample in a study of radiotherapy plus CTLA-4 blockade in lung cancer. Measured with immunoSEQ multiplex PCR; TCRdb has only the in-frame clones, and not every one. The table includes 80,000 to 95,000 clones, around 83% detected once. The sequences come from peripheral blood, collected from a patient treated with radiotherapy plus ipilimumab. These receptors were taken from a human donor with non-small cell lung cancer who had stable disease on radiotherapy plus ipilimumab. Both conserved end residues are part of each CDR3. D genes are given only for firm matches. A clone size is listed for some rows: how often the clone was seen (once, few, many), or a class if it is expanded.

-	TRBJ2-1	-	TRBV11-3	TGTGCCAGCAGCCGCCGGGAGAACAATGAGCAGTTCTTC	CASSRRENNEQFF
-	TRBJ2-1	-	TRBV11-2	TGTGCCAGCAGCTTAGTTAGCGCAGACAATGAGCAGTTCTTC	CASSLVSADNEQFF
-	TRBJ1-6	few	TRBV6-6	TGTGCCAGCAGTCCAGGACGGGATAATTCACCCCTCCACTTT	CASSPGRDNSPLHF
-	TRBJ1-5	-	TRBV13	TGTGCCAGCAGCTTCAGGGCTCTAAATCAGCCCCAGCATTTT	CASSFRALNQPQHF
TRBD2	TRBJ2-1	-	TRBV27	TGTGCCAGCAGAGATAGCGGGAGCAGTGAGCAGTTCTTC	CASRDSGSSEQFF
-	TRBJ2-7	-	TRBV6-5	TGTGCCAGCAGTTATCGATATACAGGGTACGAGCAGTACTTC	CASSYRYTGYEQYF
-	TRBJ1-1	-	TRBV28	TGTGCCAGCAGTTTAGACCCCAACACTGAAGCTTTCTTT	CASSLDPNTEAFF
-	TRBJ1-1	-	TRBV9	TGTGCCAGCAGCGATTCTGGGGTGAACACTGAAGCTTTCTTT	CASSDSGVNTEAFF
-	TRBJ2-2	-	TRBV30	TGTGCCTGGAAGAGGAGGGAGAGTTCCGGGGAGCTGTTTTTT	CAWKRRESSGELFF
TRBD2	TRBJ2-3	once	TRBV5-4	TGTGCCAGCAGCCCCGGGGTAGCGGGGGCTTCAGATACGCAGTATTTT	CASSPGVAGASDTQYF
-	TRBJ1-1	-	TRBV5-5	TGTGCCAGCAGCTTGCAGAGAATGAACACTGAAGCTTTCTTT	CASSLQRMNTEAFF
TRBD1	TRBJ1-1	few	TRBV7-3	TGTGCCAGCAGCCGCATCGTCAGGGGGCAGACTGAAGCTTTCTTT	CASSRIVRGQTEAFF
-	TRBJ2-2	-	TRBV6-5	TGTGCCAGCAGTGATTCCGGGGAGCTGTTTTTT	CASSDSGELFF
-	TRBJ2-1	once	TRBV11-2	TGTGCCAGCAGCTTACGAGCGAGACAAAAATACAATGAGCAGTTCTTC	CASSLRARQKYNEQFF
-	TRBJ2-7	-	TRBV5-1	TGCGCCAGCAGCCCAGGACAGAACTACGAGCAGTACTTC	CASSPGQNYEQYF
-	TRBJ1-6	-	TRBV6-5	TGTGCCAGCAGTTACTCGCCAGGGGATTATTCACCCCTCCACTTT	CASSYSPGDYSPLHF
-	TRBJ2-3	-	TRBV27	TGTGCCAGCACTTACAGGGGGGGGGATCCAGATACGCAGTATTTT	CASTYRGGDPDTQYF
TRBD2	TRBJ2-1	-	TRBV6-5	TGTGCCAGCAGTCGTATAGCGGGCTCCTACAATGAGCAGTTCTTC	CASSRIAGSYNEQFF